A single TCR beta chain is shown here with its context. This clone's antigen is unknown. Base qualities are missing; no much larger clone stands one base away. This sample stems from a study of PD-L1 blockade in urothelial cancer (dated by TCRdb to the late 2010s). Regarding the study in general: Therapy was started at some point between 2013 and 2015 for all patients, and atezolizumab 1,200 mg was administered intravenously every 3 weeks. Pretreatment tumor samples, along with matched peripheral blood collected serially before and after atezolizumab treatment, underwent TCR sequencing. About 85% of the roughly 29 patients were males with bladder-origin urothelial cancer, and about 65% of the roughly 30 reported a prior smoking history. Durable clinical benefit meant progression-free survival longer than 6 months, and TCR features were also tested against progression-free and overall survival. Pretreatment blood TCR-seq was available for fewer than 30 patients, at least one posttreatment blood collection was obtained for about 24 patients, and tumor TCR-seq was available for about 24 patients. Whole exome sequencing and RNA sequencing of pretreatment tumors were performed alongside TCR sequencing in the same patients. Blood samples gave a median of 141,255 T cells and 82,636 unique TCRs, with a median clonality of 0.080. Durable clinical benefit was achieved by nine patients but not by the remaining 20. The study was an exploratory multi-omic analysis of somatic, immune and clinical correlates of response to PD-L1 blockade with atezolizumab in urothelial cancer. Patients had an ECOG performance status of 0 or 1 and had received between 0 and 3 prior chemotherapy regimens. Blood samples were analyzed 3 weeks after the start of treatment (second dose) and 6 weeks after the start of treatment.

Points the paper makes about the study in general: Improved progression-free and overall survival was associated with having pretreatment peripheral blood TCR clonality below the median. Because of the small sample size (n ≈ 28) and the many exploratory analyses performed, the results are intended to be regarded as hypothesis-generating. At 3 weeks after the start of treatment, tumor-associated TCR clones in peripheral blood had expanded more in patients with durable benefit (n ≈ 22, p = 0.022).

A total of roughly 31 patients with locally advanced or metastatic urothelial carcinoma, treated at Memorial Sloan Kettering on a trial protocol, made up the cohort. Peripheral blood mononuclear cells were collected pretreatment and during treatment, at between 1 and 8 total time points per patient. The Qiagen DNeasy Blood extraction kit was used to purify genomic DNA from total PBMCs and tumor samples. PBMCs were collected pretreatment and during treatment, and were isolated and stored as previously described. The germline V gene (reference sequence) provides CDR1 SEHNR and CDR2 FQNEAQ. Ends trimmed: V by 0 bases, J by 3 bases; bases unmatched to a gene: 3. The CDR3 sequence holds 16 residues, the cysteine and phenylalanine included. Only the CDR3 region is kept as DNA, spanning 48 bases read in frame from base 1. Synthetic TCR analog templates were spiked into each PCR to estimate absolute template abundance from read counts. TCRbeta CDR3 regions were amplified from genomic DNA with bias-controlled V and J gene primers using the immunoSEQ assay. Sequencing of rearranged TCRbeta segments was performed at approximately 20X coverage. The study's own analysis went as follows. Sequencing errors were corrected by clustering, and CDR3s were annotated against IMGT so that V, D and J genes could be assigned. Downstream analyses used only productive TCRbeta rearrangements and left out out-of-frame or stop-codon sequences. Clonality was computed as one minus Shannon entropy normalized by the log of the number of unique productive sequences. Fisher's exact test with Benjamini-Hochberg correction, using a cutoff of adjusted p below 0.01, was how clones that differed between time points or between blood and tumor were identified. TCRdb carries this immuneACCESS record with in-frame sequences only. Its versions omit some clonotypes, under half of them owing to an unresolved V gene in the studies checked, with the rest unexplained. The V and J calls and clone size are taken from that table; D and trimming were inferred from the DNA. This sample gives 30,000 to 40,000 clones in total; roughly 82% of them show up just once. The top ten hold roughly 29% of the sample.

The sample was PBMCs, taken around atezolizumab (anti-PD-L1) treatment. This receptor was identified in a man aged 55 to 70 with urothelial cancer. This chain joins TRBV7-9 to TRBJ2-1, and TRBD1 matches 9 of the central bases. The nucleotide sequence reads TGTGCCAGCAGCTTAGCGATGGGACAGGGCTACAATGAGCAGTTCTTC. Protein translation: CASSLAMGQGYNEQFF.